This TCR beta chain was identified in a study of T cell repertoires in cytomegalovirus infection. In the study overall: CMV infection together with matching HLA type was indicated by public TCR beta signatures.

TCRdb re-derived calls from the reads in MiXCR, one entry per CDR3 protein. The table records roughly 600,000 distinct CDR3 sequences, more than 20% of them present only once. Comments on this clonotype: Its antigen is unknown.

The CDR3 is 16 amino acids. Trimming shortened V by 4 bases and J by 8 bases, and 18 bases separated the two germline ends. Germline CDR1 is SGHDN and CDR2 is FVKESK. Study-wide results and caveats: The ex vivo response was dominated by HLA-C-restricted CMV-specific TCR beta clonotypes. Cumulative public TCR beta family frequency identified carriers of CMV plus the relevant HLA.

Input material: CD8+ T cells from PBMCs. This rearrangement joins TRBV14 to TRBJ1-6; D uncertain. This TCR was recovered from a human donor in good health (CMV status not recorded). Some clones in this sample may be carry-over from other donors' samples. The CDR3 DNA follows: TGTGCCAGCAGCCCGGTCCTGCCCGCGGCGGATTCACCCCTCCACTTT. As protein: CASSPVLPAADSPLHF. Looking up the rest from reference TRBV14 and TRBJ1-6 gives the full variable domain: EAGVTQFPSHSVIEKGQTVTLRCDPISGHDNLYWYRRVMGKEIKFLLHFVKESKQDESGMPNNRFLAERTGGTYSTLKVQPAELEDSGVYFCASSPVLPAADSPLHFGNGTRLTVT.